The rows below give T cell receptor beta chains drawn from one sample of a study of early T cells in non-severe SARS-CoV-2 infection. TCRdb ran MiXCR on the 5' RACE reads and lists one entry per CDR3 protein. The data show some 66,000 distinct CDR3 sequences, roughly 10% seen once. Sequences were obtained from whole blood. The receptors originated from an adult who was a healthcare worker with PCR-confirmed SARS-CoV-2 infection or an uninfected control (not recorded which). The CDR3 runs from the conserved cysteine through the conserved F or W. Fields, in order: CDR3 length, J gene, D gene, clone size, V gene, CDR3 DNA, CDR3 protein. A D gene is named only where the DNA matches it firmly. Clone size is not always given. Where it is, it says once, few, many or a class for expanded clones.

len: 12
j_gene: TRBJ2-2
d_gene: .
abundance: few
v_gene: TRBV30
CDR3nt: TGTGCCTGGAGTAAGGGCGCCGGGGAGCTGTTTTTT
CDR3aa: CAWSKGAGELFF

len: 14
j_gene: TRBJ1-2
d_gene: .
abundance: .
v_gene: TRBV5-1
CDR3nt: TGCGCCAGCAGCTTGGCCGGGAGTTACTATGGCTACACCTTC
CDR3aa: CASSLAGSYYGYTF

len: 12
j_gene: TRBJ2-7
d_gene: TRBD1
abundance: few
v_gene: TRBV2
CDR3nt: TGTGCCACCGCCGGGACAGGCTACGAGCAGTACTTC
CDR3aa: CATAGTGYEQYF

len: 17
j_gene: TRBJ2-5
d_gene: .
abundance: .
v_gene: TRBV7-9
CDR3nt: TGTGCCAGCAGCTCGGGTTTCGAGGAATGGGTACAAGAGACCCAGTACTTC
CDR3aa: CASSSGFEEWVQETQYF

len: 12
j_gene: TRBJ2-7
d_gene: TRBD2
abundance: many
v_gene: TRBV18
CDR3nt: TGTGCCAGCTCTAGCGGGACCTACGAGCAGTACTTC
CDR3aa: CASSSGTYEQYF

len: 17
j_gene: TRBJ1-4
d_gene: .
abundance: .
v_gene: TRBV6-5
CDR3nt: TGTGCCAGCAGTTACGGCGTAGGTTTCGCAACTAATGAAAAACTGTTTTTT
CDR3aa: CASSYGVGFATNEKLFF

len: 13
j_gene: TRBJ2-3
d_gene: .
abundance: .
v_gene: TRBV6-1
CDR3nt: TGTGCCAGCAGCAGGCTTAGCACAGATACGCAGTATTTT
CDR3aa: CASSRLSTDTQYF

len: 14
j_gene: TRBJ2-5
d_gene: TRBD2
abundance: .
v_gene: TRBV10-3
CDR3nt: TGTGCCATCAGTGGCTTGGGACTAGGAGAGACCCAGTACTTC
CDR3aa: CAISGLGLGETQYF

len: 15
j_gene: TRBJ2-3
d_gene: .
abundance: .
v_gene: TRBV14
CDR3nt: TGTGCCAGCAGCCTCAGACAGGCCGACACAGATACGCAGTATTTT
CDR3aa: CASSLRQADTDTQYF

len: 15
j_gene: TRBJ2-1
d_gene: TRBD2
abundance: .
v_gene: TRBV6-1
CDR3nt: TGTGCCAGCAGCACTCTAGCGGGAGGTAACAATGAGCAGTTCTTC
CDR3aa: CASSTLAGGNNEQFF

len: 11
j_gene: TRBJ1-2
d_gene: .
abundance: many
v_gene: TRBV5-5
CDR3nt: TGTGCCAGCAGCTTGGATTGGGGCTACACCTTC
CDR3aa: CASSLDWGYTF

len: 13
j_gene: TRBJ1-2
d_gene: .
abundance: few
v_gene: TRBV6-4
CDR3nt: TGTGCCAGCAGTGACGTCCAGGGCGGTGGCTACACCTTC
CDR3aa: CASSDVQGGGYTF

len: 16
j_gene: TRBJ2-7
d_gene: .
abundance: .
v_gene: TRBV4-3
CDR3nt: TGCGCCAGCAGCCAGACCGCGGAGAGAAGTACCTACGAGCAGTACTTC
CDR3aa: CASSQTAERSTYEQYF

len: 13
j_gene: TRBJ1-5
d_gene: .
abundance: many
v_gene: TRBV30
CDR3nt: TGTGCCTGGAGTGGGCAGGACCCTCAGCCCCAGCATTTT
CDR3aa: CAWSGQDPQPQHF

len: 15
j_gene: TRBJ2-3
d_gene: .
abundance: many
v_gene: TRBV20-1
CDR3nt: TGCAGTGCTAGAGATGTGCGGACTAGCACAGATACGCAGTATTTT
CDR3aa: CSARDVRTSTDTQYF

len: 13
j_gene: TRBJ2-5
d_gene: TRBD1
abundance: few
v_gene: TRBV2
CDR3nt: TGTGCCAGCCAAGACAGGGTGAGAGAGACCCAGTACTTC
CDR3aa: CASQDRVRETQYF

len: 15
j_gene: TRBJ2-7
d_gene: TRBD2
abundance: few
v_gene: TRBV20-1
CDR3nt: TGCAGTGCTAGACCCGGGACTAGCGGGAGTCTTAAGCAGTACTTC
CDR3aa: CSARPGTSGSLKQYF

len: 15
j_gene: TRBJ2-5
d_gene: .
abundance: .
v_gene: TRBV7-2
CDR3nt: TGTGCCAGCAGCCCTGACGGGACACACCAAGAGACCCAGTACTTC
CDR3aa: CASSPDGTHQETQYF

len: 16
j_gene: TRBJ2-7
d_gene: .
abundance: .
v_gene: TRBV9
CDR3nt: TGTGCCAGCAGCGTAGGGCTGGAAACCCGATCCTACGAGCAGTACTTC
CDR3aa: CASSVGLETRSYEQYF

len: 15
j_gene: TRBJ2-3
d_gene: TRBD1
abundance: few
v_gene: TRBV6-1
CDR3nt: TGTGCCAGCAGTGATTCAGGGGGCGTGACAGATACGCAGTATTTT
CDR3aa: CASSDSGGVTDTQYF

len: 14
j_gene: TRBJ2-7
d_gene: TRBD1
abundance: .
v_gene: TRBV4-1
CDR3nt: TGCGCCAGCAGCCAAATGGACAGGGACTACGAGCAGTACTTC
CDR3aa: CASSQMDRDYEQYF

len: 15
j_gene: TRBJ1-1
d_gene: TRBD1
abundance: .
v_gene: TRBV6-1
CDR3nt: TGTGCCAGCAGTGCATGGGACAGGGGGAGCACTGAAGCTTTCTTT
CDR3aa: CASSAWDRGSTEAFF

len: 16
j_gene: TRBJ2-1
d_gene: .
abundance: many
v_gene: TRBV2
CDR3nt: TGTGCCAGCAGCCTTGGACCCCCGAGCTCCTACAATGAGCAGTTCTTC
CDR3aa: CASSLGPPSSYNEQFF

len: 15
j_gene: TRBJ2-3
d_gene: .
abundance: many
v_gene: TRBV20-1
CDR3nt: TGCAGTGCTAGATCGGGGCGCGGGGGCACAGATACGCAGTATTTT
CDR3aa: CSARSGRGGTDTQYF

len: 12
j_gene: TRBJ1-2
d_gene: TRBD1
abundance: many
v_gene: TRBV29-1
CDR3nt: TGCAGCGGGGGACAGGGTGACTATGGCTACACCTTC
CDR3aa: CSGGQGDYGYTF

len: 11
j_gene: TRBJ2-7
d_gene: .
abundance: many
v_gene: TRBV10-3
CDR3nt: TGTGCCATCAGTCAGGGTCGCGAGCAGTACTTC
CDR3aa: CAISQGREQYF

len: 16
j_gene: TRBJ1-4
d_gene: TRBD1
abundance: .
v_gene: TRBV19
CDR3nt: TGTGCCAGTAGTCCGCGGACAGGGGGAAGGCTTGAAAAACTGTTTTTT
CDR3aa: CASSPRTGGRLEKLFF

len: 13
j_gene: TRBJ2-3
d_gene: .
abundance: few
v_gene: TRBV20-1
CDR3nt: TGCAGTGCTATGGAAGGCAGCACAGATACGCAGTATTTT
CDR3aa: CSAMEGSTDTQYF

len: 14
j_gene: TRBJ1-4
d_gene: TRBD1
abundance: .
v_gene: TRBV2
CDR3nt: TGTGCCAGCAGTCCCAGGGGGGGAACTGAAAAACTGTTTTTT
CDR3aa: CASSPRGGTEKLFF

len: 15
j_gene: TRBJ2-3
d_gene: TRBD2
abundance: few
v_gene: TRBV2
CDR3nt: TGTGCCAGCACCCGAGCGGGAGGGCCGTCAGATACGCAGTATTTT
CDR3aa: CASTRAGGPSDTQYF

len: 11
j_gene: TRBJ2-5
d_gene: .
abundance: .
v_gene: TRBV27
CDR3nt: TGTGCCAGCAGGTTTGGGGGGACCCAGTACTTC
CDR3aa: CASRFGGTQYF

len: 13
j_gene: TRBJ2-3
d_gene: .
abundance: .
v_gene: TRBV20-1
CDR3nt: TGCAGTGCTAGAGTAAGGAGCACAGATACGCAGTATTTT
CDR3aa: CSARVRSTDTQYF